This entry concerns a single T cell receptor (beta chain). Antigen specificity is unknown. From germline, CDR1 is MNHEY and CDR2 SMNVEV (reference sequence). This CDR3 is 15 amino acids long. Trimming at V came to 5 bases and at J to 3 bases, leaving 7 bases not matched to a gene. The sample belongs to a study of T cell repertoires in cytomegalovirus infection. As for the study in general: From public TCR beta signatures came an indication of both CMV infection and matching HLA type. Study-wide results and limits: Totalled public TCR beta family frequency picked out people who carried CMV plus the relevant HLA. The study found HLA-C-restricted CMV-specific TCR beta clonotypes dominating the ex vivo response.

TCRdb used MiXCR to reprocess the reads, holding one entry per CDR3 protein. The sample lists roughly 720,000 distinct CDR3 sequences, 35% occurring once. The sequence was obtained from a human donor in good health (CMV status not recorded). Some clones in this sample may be carry-over from other donors' samples. The rearrangement uses TRBV27 and TRBJ1-5, with 7 bases fitting TRBD1. Sequencing input: PBMCs. The CDR3 reads CASSPGDRLNQPQHF. Here the CDR3 DNA reads TGTGCCAGCAGTCCCGGGGACAGACTCAATCAGCCCCAGCATTTT.